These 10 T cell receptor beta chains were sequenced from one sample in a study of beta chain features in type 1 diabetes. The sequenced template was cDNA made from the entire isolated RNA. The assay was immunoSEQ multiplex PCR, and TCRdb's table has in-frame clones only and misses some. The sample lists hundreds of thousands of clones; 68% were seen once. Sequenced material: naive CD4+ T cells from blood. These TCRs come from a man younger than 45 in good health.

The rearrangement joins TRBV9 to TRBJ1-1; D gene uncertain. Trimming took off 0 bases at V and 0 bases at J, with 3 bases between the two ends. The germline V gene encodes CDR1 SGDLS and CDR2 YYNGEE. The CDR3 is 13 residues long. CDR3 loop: CASSVGMNTEAFF. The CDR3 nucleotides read TGTGCCAGCAGCGTAGGAATGAACACTGAAGCTTTCTTT.

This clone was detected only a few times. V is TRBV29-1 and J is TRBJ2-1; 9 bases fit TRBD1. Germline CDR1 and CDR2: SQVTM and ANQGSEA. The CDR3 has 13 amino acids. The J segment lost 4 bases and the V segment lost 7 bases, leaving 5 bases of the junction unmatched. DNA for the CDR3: TGCAGCGCCCGGGACAGGGAGTACAATGAGCAGTTCTTC. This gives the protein CSARDREYNEQFF.

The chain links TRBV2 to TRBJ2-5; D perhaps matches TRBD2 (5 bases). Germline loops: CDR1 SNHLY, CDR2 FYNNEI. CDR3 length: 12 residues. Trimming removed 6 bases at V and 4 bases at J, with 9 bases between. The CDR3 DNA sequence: TGTGCCAGCAGGCTCGAGGGAGAGACCCAGTACTTC. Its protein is CASRLEGETQYF.

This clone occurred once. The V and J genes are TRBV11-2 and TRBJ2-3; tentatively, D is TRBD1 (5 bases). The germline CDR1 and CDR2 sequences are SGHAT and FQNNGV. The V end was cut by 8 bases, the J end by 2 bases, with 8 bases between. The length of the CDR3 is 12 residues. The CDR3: CASSRATDTQYF. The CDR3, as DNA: TGTGCCAGCTCCAGGGCCACAGATACGCAGTATTTT.

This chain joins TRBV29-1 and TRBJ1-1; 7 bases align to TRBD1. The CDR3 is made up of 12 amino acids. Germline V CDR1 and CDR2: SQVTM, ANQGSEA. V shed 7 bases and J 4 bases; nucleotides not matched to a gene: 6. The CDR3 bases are TGCAGCGGTAACCGGGACAGCACTGAAGCTTTCTTT. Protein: CSGNRDSTEAFF.

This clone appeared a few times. The CDR3 here is CSVLTGTGELFF. The DNA of the CDR3 is TGCAGCGTGCTCACAGGCACCGGGGAGCTGTTTTTT. The rearrangement joins TRBV29-1 to TRBJ2-2; TRBD1 might be the D (5 bases). The CDR3 has 12 residues. The germline V and J ends were trimmed by 6 bases and 4 bases, with 9 bases remaining between them. Germline V gene lookup returns CDR1 SQVTM and CDR2 ANQGSEA.

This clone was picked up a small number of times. The CDR3 nucleotides are TGCAGCGTTTCCGTTACAGATACGCAGTATTTT. It specifies CSVSVTDTQYF. The chain employs TRBV29-1 and TRBJ2-3; D unresolved. Trimming shortened V by 5 bases and J by 3 bases, and 6 bases separated the two germline ends. Per germline, CDR1 SQVTM and CDR2 ANQGSEA. This CDR3 comprises 11 residues.

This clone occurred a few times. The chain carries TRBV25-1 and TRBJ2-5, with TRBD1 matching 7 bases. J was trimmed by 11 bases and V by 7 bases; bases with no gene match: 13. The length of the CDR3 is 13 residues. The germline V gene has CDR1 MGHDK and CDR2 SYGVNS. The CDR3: CASILTGKTAQYF. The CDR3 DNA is TGTGCCAGCATTCTGACAGGGAAGACGGCTCAGTACTTC.

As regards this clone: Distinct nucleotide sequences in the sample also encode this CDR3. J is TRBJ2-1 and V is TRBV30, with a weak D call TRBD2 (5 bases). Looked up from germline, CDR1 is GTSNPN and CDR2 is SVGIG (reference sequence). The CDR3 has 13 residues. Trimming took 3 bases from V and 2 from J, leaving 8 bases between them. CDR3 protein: CAWSPGTYNEQFF. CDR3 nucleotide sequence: TGTGCCTGGAGCCCCGGGACCTACAATGAGCAGTTCTTC.

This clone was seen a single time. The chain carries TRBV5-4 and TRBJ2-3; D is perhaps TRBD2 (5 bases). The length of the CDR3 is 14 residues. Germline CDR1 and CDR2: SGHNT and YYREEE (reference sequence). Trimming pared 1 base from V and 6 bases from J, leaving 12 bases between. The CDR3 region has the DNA TGTGCCAGCAGCTTGAGAGTGACGGGGGATACGCAGTATTTT. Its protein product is CASSLRVTGDTQYF.